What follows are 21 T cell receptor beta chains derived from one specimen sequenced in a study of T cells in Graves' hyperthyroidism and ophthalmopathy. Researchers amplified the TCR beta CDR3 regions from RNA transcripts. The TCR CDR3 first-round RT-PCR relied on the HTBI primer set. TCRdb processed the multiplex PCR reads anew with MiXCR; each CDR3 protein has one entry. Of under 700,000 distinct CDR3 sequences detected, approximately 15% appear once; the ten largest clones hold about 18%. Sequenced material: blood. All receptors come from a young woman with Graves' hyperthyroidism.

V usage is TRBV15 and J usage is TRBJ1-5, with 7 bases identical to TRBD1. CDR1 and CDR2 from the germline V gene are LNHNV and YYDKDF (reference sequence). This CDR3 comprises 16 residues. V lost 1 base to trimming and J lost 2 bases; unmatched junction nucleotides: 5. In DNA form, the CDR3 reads TGTGCCACCAGCAGAGGGGGGACAGTTGGCAATCAGCCCCAGCATTTT. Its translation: CATSRGGTVGNQPQHF.

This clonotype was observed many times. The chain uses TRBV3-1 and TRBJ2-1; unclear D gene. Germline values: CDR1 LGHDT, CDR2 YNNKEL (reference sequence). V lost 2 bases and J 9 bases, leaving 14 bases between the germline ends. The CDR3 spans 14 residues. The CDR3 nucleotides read TGTGCCAGCAGCCAAAGTAGTTCCGTCACTGAGCAGTTCTTC. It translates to CASSQSSSVTEQFF.

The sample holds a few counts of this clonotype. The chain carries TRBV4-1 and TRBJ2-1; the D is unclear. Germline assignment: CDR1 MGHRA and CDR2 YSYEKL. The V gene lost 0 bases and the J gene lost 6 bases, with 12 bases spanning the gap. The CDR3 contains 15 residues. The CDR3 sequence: CASSQDRLVSNEQFF. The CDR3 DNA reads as TGCGCCAGCAGCCAAGATCGGCTAGTCAGCAATGAGCAGTTCTTC.

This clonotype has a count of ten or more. CDR3 nucleotides: TGCGCCAGCAGCCGCTGGGGACAGCGACCCTACGAGCAGTACTTC. Protein sequence: CASSRWGQRPYEQYF. The V and J genes are TRBV5-1 and TRBJ2-7, with 7 bases that match TRBD1. The V and J ends lost 4 bases and 2 bases, in that order; junction bases with no gene match: 9. CDR1 and CDR2 from the germline V gene are SGHRS and YFSETQ. The CDR3 runs to 15 residues.

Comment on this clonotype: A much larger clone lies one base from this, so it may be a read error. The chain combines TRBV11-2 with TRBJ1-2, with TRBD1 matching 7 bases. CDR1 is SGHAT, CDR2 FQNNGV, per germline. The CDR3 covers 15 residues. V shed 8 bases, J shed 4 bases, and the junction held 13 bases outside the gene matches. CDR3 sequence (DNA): TGTGCCAGCGGCTCCTCTACGGGACAGCCCTATGGCTACACCTTC. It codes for CASGSSTGQPYGYTF.

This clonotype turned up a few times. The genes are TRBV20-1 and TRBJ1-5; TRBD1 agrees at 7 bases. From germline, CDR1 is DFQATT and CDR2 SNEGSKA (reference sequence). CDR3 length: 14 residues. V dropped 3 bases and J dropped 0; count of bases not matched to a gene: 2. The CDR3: CSASQGGSNQPQHF. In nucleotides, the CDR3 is TGCAGTGCTAGTCAGGGGGGTAGCAATCAGCCCCAGCATTTT.

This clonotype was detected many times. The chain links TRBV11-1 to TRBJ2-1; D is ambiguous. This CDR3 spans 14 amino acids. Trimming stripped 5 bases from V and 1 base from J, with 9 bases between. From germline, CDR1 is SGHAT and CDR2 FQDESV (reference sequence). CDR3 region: CASSPDHSYNEQFF. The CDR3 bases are TGTGCCAGCAGCCCTGACCATTCCTACAATGAGCAGTTCTTC.

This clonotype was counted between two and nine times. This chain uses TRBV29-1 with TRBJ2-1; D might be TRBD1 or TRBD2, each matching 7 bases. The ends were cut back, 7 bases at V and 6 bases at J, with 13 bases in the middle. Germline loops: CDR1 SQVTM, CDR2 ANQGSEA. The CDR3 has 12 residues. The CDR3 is CSGRGGGNEQFF. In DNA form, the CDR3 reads TGCAGCGGCAGGGGGGGGGGCAATGAGCAGTTCTTC.

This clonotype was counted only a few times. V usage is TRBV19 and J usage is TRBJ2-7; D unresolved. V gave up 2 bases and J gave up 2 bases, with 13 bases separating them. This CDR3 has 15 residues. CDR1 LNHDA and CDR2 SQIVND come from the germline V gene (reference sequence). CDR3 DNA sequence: TGTGCCAGTAGTATATCCCCGGACCCCACCTACGAGCAGTACTTC. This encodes CASSISPDPTYEQYF.

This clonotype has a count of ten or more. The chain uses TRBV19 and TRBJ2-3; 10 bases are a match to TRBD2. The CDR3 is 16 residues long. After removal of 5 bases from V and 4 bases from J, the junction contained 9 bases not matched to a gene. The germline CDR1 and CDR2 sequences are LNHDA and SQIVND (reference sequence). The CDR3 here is CASSSPSGGAADTQYF. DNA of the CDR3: TGTGCCAGTAGTTCCCCTAGCGGGGGAGCGGCAGATACGCAGTATTTT.

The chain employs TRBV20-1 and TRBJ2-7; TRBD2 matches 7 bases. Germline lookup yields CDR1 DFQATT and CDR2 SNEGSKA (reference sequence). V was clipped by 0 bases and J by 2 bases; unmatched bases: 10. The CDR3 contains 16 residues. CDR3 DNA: TGCAGTGCTAGAGATCGTTGGAGGGGAGGGCCCTACGAGCAGTACTTC. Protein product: CSARDRWRGGPYEQYF.

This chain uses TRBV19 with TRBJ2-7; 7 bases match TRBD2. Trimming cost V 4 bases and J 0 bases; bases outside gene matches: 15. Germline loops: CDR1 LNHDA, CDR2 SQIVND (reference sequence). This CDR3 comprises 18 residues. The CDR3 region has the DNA TGTGCCAGTAGTAAGCATCCGGGACTACCTATAAGCTCCTACGAGCAGTACTTC. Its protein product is CASSKHPGLPISSYEQYF. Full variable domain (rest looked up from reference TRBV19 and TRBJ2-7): DGGITQSPKYLFRKEGQNVTLSCEQNLNHDAMYWYRQDPGQGLRLIYYSQIVNDFQKGDIAEGYSVSREKKESFPLTVTSAQKNPTAFYLCASSKHPGLPISSYEQYFGPGTRLTVT.

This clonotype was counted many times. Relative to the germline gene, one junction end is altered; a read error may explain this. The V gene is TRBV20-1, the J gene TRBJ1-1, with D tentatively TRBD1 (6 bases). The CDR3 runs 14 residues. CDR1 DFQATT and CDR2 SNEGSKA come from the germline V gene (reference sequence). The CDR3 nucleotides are TGCAGTGTTAGACTGGGGGGGGGCCGCACTGAAGCTTTCTTT. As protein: CSVRLGGGRTEAFF.

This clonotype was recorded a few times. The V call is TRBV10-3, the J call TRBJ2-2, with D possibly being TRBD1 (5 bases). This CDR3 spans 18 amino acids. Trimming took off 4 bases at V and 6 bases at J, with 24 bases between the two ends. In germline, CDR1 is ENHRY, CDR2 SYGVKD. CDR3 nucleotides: TGTGCCATCAGTGTGGTTGGCAGGGTAGGGTATAACTCCGGGGAGCTGTTTTTT. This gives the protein CAISVVGRVGYNSGELFF.

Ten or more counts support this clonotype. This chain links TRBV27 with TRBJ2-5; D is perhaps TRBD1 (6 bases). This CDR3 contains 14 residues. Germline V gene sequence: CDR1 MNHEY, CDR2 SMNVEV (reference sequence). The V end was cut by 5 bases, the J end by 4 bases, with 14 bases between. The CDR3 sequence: CASSPQTGRETQYF. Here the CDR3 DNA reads TGTGCCAGCAGTCCCCAGACAGGAAGAGAGACCCAGTACTTC.

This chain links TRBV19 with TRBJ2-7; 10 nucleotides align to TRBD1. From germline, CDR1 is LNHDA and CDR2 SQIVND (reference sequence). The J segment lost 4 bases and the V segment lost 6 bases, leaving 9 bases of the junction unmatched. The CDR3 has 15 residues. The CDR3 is CASRMGQGTLYEQYF. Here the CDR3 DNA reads TGTGCCAGTAGGATGGGACAGGGGACTCTTTACGAGCAGTACTTC.

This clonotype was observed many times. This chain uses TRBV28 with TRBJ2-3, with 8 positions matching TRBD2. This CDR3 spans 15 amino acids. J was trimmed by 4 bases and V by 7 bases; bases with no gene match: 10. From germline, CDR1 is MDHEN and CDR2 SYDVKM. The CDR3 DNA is TGTGCCAGCACGCGGGGGGAGGCAGATTCAGATACGCAGTATTTT. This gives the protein CASTRGEADSDTQYF.

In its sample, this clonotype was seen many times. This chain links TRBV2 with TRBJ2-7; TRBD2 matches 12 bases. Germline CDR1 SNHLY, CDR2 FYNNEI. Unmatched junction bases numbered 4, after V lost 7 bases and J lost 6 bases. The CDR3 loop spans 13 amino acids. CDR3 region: CASNAGLAGEQYF. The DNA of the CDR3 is TGTGCCAGCAACGCGGGACTAGCGGGCGAGCAGTACTTC.

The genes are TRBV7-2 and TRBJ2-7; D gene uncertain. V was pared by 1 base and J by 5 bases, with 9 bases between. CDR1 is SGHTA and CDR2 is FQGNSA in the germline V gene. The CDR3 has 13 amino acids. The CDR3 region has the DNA TGTGCCAGCAGCTTAGTCTTAGGTAACGAGCAGTACTTC. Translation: CASSLVLGNEQYF. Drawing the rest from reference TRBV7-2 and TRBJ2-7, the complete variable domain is GAGVSQSPSNKVTEKGKDVELRCDPISGHTALYWYRQSLGQGLEFLIYFQGNSAPDKSGLPSDRFSAERTGGSVSTLTIQRTQQEDSAVYLCASSLVLGNEQYFGPGTRLTVT.

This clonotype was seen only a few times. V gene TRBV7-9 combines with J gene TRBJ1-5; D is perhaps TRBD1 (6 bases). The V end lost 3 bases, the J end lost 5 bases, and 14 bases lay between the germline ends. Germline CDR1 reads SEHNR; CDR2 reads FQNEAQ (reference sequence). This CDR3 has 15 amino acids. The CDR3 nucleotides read TGTGCCAGCAGCTTCACGGGGGGGGGCGATCAGCCCCAGCATTTT. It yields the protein CASSFTGGGDQPQHF.

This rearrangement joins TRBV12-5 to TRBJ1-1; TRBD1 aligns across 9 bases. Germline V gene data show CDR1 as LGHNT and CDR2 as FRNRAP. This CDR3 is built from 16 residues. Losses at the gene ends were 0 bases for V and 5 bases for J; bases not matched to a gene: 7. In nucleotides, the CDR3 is TGTGCTAGTGGTTTGGTACAGGGGGCCTCGGGAACTGAAGCTTTCTTT. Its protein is CASGLVQGASGTEAFF.